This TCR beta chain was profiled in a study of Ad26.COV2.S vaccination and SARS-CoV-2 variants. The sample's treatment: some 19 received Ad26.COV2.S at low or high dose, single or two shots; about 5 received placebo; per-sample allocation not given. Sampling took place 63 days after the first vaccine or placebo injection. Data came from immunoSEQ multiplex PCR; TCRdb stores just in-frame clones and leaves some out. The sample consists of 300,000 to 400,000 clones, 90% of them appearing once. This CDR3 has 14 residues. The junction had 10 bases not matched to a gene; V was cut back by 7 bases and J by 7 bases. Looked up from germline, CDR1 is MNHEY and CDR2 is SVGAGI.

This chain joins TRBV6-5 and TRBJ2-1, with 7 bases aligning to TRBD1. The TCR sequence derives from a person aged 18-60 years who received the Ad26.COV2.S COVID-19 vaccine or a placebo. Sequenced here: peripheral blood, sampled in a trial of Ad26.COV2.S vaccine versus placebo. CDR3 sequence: CASTQRQGQNEQFF. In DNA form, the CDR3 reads TGTGCCAGCACCCAACGACAGGGTCAGAATGAGCAGTTCTTC.